The T cell receptor beta chain described here comes from a study of human T cells and chemical hapten exposure. Time point defined: patch test 3, about 24 weeks after DPC sensitization. Documented treatment: therapeutic diphenylcyclopropenone sensitization with weekly scalp DPC. V gave up 6 bases and J gave up 5 bases, with 13 bases separating them. This CDR3 contains 13 residues. Looked up from germline, CDR1 is SEHNR and CDR2 is FQNEAQ (reference sequence). TCRdb reprocessed the RACE reads with MiXCR, giving one entry per CDR3 protein. Of about 190,000 distinct CDR3 sequences listed, under 30% were seen once; the top ten hold 2% to 2.5%. This clonotype appeared a few times.

The rearrangement links TRBV7-9 to TRBJ1-2, with D uncertain. The receptor's source is a woman aged 40-49 years with alopecia areata. Some clones in this sample may be carry-over from other donors' samples. Material: whole blood, obtained in connection with sensitization to the hapten diphenylcyclopropenone (DPC). The CDR3 DNA is TGTGCCAGCAGAAAAGAAGGGATTTATGGCTACACCTTC. Translation: CASRKEGIYGYTF.